This TCR beta chain stems from a study of blood T cell repertoires in COVID-19. Seattle patients were enrolled during active infection and followed longitudinally. In the original workflow: For nucleated cells, counts were estimated from reference gene primer amplification. Profiled with immunoSEQ multiplex PCR; TCRdb holds only in-frame clones, not every one. Clone size and the V and J calls come from that table; the DNA yielded D and trimming. This table holds over 150,000 clones, about 83% found once. J lost 2 bases, V lost 7 bases, and 9 bases had no gene match. The CDR3 has 16 residues. Germline lookup yields CDR1 SGHNT and CDR2 YENEEA.

Input material: peripheral blood. This TCR came from a woman aged 80 or older with COVID-19, enrolled during active disease. This chain joins TRBV11-3 and TRBJ2-2; 8 positions match TRBD1. CDR3 sequence: CASNPGGTGNTGELFF. The CDR3 region has the DNA TGTGCCAGCAACCCTGGGGGGACAGGCAACACCGGGGAGCTGTTTTTT.